This record covers a single T cell receptor (beta chain). Its antigen remains unknown. Compared with germline, one end of the junction differs, possibly owing to a read error. The sample comes from a study of CD8 T cells in ankylosing spondylitis. Study findings and constraints: The clones that were linked to disease were reported to be significantly enriched in matched synovial fluid samples from ankylosing spondylitis patients. In ankylosing spondylitis blood, a motif of roughly 8 highly homologous TCR beta variants appeared characteristic. Clones linked to the disease showed a CD8+ phenotype. They occurred at relatively low frequencies in peripheral blood.

Researchers built TCR beta libraries using quantitative 5'-RACE with molecular barcodes. TCRdb fed the 5' RACE reads into MiXCR, producing one record per CDR3 protein. The top ten clones hold under 35% of a sample with 180,000 or so distinct CDR3 sequences, around 10% of them seen once. CDR3 length: 17 residues. Germline V gene sequence: CDR1 KGHSH, CDR2 LQKENI. J is TRBJ2-2 and V is TRBV18; the match to TRBD1 covers 8 bases. The specimen sequenced was blood, either unsorted or a sorted T cell fraction (not recorded which). This clonotype originated in a male donor with ankylosing spondylitis or in good health (not recorded which). CDR3 region: CASSPQMWTGNTGELLF. DNA of the CDR3: TGTGCCAGCTCACCACAGATGTGGACAGGGAACACCGGGGAGCTGCTTTTT.